This T cell receptor (beta chain) is drawn from a study of cytomegalovirus exposure and HLA in healthy donors. Study-wide points: An observed cluster of highly shared sequence variants was recorded as a likely sequencing artifact. Near-uniform donor sequencing depth was presumed by presence/absence analyses.

This CDR3 is built from 15 residues. The V segment lost 4 bases and the J segment 1 base; nucleotides outside the gene matches: 5. Germline loops: CDR1 SGHKS, CDR2 YYEKEE (reference sequence). PCR employed 60 Vbeta and 13 Jbeta primers. Profiling relied on immunoSEQ multiplex PCR, and the TCRdb table lists in-frame clones only, not all of them. The data contain 160,000 or so clones, around three quarters of them singletons. A note on this clone: Antigen unknown.

The sequence came from a woman aged 40 to 49 in good health and CMV-seronegative. The chain couples TRBV5-5 to TRBJ2-1; TRBD2 matches 7 bases. Sequenced input: PBMCs. DNA for the CDR3: TGTGCCAGCAGCGACCTCGGGGGGTCCTACAATGAGCAGTTCTTC. Translation gives CASSDLGGSYNEQFF. Using reference TRBV5-5 and TRBJ2-1 for the parts outside the CDR3, the full variable domain is DAGVTQSPTHLIKTRGQQVTLRCSPISGHKSVSWYQQVLGQGPQFIFQYYEKEERGRGNFPDRFSARQFPNYSSELNVNALLLGDSALYLCASSDLGGSYNEQFFGPGTRLTVL.